The TCR beta chain described here comes from a study of ipilimumab plus nivolumab after autologous stem cell transplantation. In the study overall: Patients received a median of roughly 5 ipilimumab and 8 or 9 nivolumab doses. General study results and limits: Per the authors, repertoire, Treg and microbiota data justify further study.

This table comes from immunoSEQ multiplex PCR, and its TCRdb copy is limited to in-frame clones, with some not included. The table records roughly 3,000 clones, about 80% of them present only once. Germline V gene lookup returns CDR1 SGHRS and CDR2 YFSETQ. V gave up 2 bases and J gave up 7 bases, with 6 bases separating them. The CDR3 runs 11 residues. Checkpoint therapy with ipilimumab 1 mg/kg began 14 to 28 days after transplant. Notes on this clone: The antigen remains undetermined.

The material sequenced was PBMCs, taken in a trial of ipilimumab plus nivolumab as post-transplant consolidation. This TCR was recovered from a male donor with primary mediastinal lymphoma. The chain has TRBV5-1 and TRBJ2-5; D is ambiguous. The CDR3 DNA is TGCGCCAGCAGCTTAACGGGGACCCAGTACTTC. Translating gives CASSLTGTQYF.